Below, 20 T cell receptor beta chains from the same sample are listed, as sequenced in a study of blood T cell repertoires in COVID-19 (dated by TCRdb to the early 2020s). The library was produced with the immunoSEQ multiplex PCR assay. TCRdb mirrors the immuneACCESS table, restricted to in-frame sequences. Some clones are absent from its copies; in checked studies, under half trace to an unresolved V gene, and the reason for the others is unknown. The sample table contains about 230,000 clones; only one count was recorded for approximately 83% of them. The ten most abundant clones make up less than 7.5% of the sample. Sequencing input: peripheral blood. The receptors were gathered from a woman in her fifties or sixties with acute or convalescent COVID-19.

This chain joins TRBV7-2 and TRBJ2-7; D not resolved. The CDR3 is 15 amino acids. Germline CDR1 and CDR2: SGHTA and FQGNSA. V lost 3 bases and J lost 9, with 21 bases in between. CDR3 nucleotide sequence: TGTGCCAGCAGCTTGGTGTTGCGGAGTCCTCTCGGGCAGTACTTC. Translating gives CASSLVLRSPLGQYF.

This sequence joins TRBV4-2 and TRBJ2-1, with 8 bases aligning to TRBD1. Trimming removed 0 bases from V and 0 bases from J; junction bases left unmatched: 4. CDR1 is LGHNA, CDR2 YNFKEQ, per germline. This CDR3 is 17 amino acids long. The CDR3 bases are TGTGCCAGCAGCCAAGATCGGGACAGGAGCTCCTACAATGAGCAGTTCTTC. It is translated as CASSQDRDRSSYNEQFF.

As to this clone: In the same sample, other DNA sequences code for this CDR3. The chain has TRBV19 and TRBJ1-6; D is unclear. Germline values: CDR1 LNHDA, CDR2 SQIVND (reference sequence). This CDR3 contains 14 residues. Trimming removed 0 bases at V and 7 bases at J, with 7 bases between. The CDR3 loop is CASSIEGRNSPLHF. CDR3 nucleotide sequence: TGTGCCAGTAGTATAGAGGGCCGCAATTCACCCCTCCACTTT.

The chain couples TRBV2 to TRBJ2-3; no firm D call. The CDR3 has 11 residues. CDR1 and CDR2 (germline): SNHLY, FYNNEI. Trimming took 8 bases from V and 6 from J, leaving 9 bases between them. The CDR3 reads CASDRSDTQYF. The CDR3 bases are TGTGCCAGCGACCGGAGTGATACGCAGTATTTT.

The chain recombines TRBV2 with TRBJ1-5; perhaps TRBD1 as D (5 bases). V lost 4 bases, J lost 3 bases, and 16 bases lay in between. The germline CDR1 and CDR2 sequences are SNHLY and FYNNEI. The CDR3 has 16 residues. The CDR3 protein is CASSVLGAGNNQPQHF. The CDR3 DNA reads TGTGCCAGCAGTGTGTTAGGGGCAGGGAACAATCAGCCCCAGCATTTT.

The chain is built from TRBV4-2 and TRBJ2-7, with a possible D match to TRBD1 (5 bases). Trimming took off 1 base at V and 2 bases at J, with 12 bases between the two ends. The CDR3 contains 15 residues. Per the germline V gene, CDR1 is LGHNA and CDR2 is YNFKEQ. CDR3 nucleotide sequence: TGTGCCAGCAGCCAAGTTCGGCAGGGAACCTACGAGCAGTACTTC. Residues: CASSQVRQGTYEQYF.

The CDR3 loop is CASTTLGQGDDEQYF. The DNA for the CDR3 is TGTGCCAGCACAACACTTGGGCAGGGGGATGACGAGCAGTACTTC. The V gene is TRBV28, the J gene TRBJ2-7; 7 positions match TRBD1. The CDR3 loop spans 15 amino acids. Germline CDR1 reads MDHEN; CDR2 reads SYDVKM. The V gene end was trimmed by 7 bases and the J gene end by 5 bases; junction bases not matched to a gene: 14.

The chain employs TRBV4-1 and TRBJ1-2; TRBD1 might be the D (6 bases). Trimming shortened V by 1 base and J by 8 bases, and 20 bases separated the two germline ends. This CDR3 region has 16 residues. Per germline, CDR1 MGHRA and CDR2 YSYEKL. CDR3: CASSQARSTGLSGYTF. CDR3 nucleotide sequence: TGCGCCAGCAGCCAAGCCAGATCGACAGGCTTGAGCGGCTACACCTTC.

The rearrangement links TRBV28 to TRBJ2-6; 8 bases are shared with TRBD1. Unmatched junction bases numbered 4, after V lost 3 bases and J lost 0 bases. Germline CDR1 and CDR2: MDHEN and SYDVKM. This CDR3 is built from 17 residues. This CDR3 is CASSLRTGSSGANVLTF. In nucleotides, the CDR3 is TGTGCCAGCAGTTTGAGGACAGGGAGCTCTGGGGCCAACGTCCTGACTTTC.

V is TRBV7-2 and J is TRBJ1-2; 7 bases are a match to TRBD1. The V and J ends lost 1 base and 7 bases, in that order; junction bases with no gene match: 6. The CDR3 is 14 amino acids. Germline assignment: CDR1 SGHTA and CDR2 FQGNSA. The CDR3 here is CASSLGQGVSGYTF. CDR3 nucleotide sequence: TGTGCCAGCAGCTTAGGGCAGGGGGTCAGTGGCTACACCTTC.

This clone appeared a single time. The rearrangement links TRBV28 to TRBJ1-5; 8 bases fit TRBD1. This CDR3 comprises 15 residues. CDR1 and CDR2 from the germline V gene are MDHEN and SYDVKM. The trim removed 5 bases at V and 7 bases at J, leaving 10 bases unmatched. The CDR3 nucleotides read TGTGCCAGCAGTCCGGTGCCAGGGGGCGTGCAGCCCCAGCATTTT. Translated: CASSPVPGGVQPQHF.

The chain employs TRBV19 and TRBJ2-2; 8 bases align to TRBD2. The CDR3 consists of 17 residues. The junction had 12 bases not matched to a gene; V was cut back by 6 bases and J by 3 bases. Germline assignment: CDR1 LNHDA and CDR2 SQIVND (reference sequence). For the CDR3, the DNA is TGTGCCAGTAGCGAGCGGGGGCGGGTGGCATACACCGGGGAGCTGTTTTTT. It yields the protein CASSERGRVAYTGELFF.

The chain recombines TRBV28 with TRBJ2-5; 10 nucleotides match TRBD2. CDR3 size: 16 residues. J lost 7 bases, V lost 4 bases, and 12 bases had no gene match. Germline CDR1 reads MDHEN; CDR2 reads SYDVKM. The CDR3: CASSSSRLAGAGTQYF. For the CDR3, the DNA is TGTGCCAGCAGTTCCTCCCGACTAGCGGGTGCGGGGACCCAGTACTTC.

DNA of the CDR3: TGTGCCAGCAGAAAACAGGGGGAGGAAAACATTCAGTACTTC. It codes for CASRKQGEENIQYF. The chain has TRBV2 and TRBJ2-4; 8 nucleotides align to TRBD1. V was clipped by 6 bases and J by 5 bases; unmatched bases: 6. The CDR3 loop spans 14 amino acids. Per germline, CDR1 SNHLY and CDR2 FYNNEI.

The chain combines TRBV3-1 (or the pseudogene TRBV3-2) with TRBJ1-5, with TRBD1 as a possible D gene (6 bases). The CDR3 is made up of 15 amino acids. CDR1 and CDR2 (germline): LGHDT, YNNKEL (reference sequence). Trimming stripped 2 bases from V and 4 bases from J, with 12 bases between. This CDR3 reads CASSQQGPRNQPQHF. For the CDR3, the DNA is TGTGCCAGCAGCCAACAGGGGCCGCGGAATCAGCCCCAGCATTTT.

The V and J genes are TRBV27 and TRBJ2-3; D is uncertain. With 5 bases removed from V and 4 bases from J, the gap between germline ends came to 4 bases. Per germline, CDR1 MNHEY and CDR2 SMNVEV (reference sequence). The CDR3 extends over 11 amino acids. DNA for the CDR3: TGTGCCAGCAGTCGTGCAGATACGCAGTATTTT. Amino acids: CASSRADTQYF.

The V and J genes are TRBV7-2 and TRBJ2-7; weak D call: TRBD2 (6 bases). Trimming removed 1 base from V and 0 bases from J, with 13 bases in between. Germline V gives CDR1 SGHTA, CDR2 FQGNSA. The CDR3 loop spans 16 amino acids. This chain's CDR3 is CASSLGWLASSYEQYF. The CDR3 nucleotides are TGTGCCAGCAGCTTAGGGTGGCTAGCGAGCTCCTACGAGCAGTACTTC.

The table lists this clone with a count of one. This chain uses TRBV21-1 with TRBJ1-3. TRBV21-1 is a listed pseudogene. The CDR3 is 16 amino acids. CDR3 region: CASSKIVRGTGNTIYF. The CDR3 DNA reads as TGTGCCAGCAGCAAAATTGTCAGAGGAACTGGAAACACCATATATTTT.

Written as DNA, the CDR3 is TGTGCCAGCAGCTTAGTGAGGGCTGGAAACACCATATATTTT. Encoded protein: CASSLVRAGNTIYF. The chain carries TRBV11-2 and TRBJ1-3; D gene ambiguous. The CDR3 totals 14 residues. Trimming took 1 base from V and 2 from J, leaving 6 bases between them. Germline V gene data show CDR1 as SGHAT and CDR2 as FQNNGV.

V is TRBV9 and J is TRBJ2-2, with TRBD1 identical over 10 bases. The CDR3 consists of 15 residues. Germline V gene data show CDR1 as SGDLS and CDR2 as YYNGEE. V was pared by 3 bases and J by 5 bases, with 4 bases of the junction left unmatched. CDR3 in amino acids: CASSERTGGTGELFF. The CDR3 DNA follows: TGTGCCAGCAGCGAGAGGACAGGGGGAACCGGGGAGCTGTTTTTT.